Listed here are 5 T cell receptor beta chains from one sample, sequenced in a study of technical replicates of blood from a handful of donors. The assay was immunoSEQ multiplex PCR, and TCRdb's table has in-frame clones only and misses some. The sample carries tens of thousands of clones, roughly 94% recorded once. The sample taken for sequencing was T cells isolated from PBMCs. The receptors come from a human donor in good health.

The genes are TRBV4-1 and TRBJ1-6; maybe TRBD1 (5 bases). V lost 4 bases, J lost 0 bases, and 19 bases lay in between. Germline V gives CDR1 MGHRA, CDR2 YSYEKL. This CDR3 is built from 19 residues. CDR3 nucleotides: TGCGCCAGCAGCCCAAGTCTAGGGGACTCGAGCTCCTATAATTCACCCCTCCACTTT. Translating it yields CASSPSLGDSSSYNSPLHF.

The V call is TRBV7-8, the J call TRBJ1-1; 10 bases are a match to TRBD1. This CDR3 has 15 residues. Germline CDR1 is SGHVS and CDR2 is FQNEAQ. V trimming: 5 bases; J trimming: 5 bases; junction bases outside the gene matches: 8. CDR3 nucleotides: TGTGCCAGCAGCCGTACGACAGGGGGCTGGACTGAAGCTTTCTTT. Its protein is CASSRTTGGWTEAFF.

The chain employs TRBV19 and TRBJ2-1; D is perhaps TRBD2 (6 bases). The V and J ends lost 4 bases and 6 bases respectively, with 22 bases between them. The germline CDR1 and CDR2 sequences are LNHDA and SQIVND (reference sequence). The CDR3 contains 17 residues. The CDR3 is CASSTNPIAESVNEQFF. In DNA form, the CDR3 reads TGTGCCAGTAGTACAAACCCAATAGCGGAATCGGTCAATGAGCAGTTCTTC.

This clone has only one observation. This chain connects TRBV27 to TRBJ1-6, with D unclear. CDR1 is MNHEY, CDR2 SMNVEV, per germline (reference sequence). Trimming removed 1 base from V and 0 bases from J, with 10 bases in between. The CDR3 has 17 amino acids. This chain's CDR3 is CASSLLGASSYNSPLHF. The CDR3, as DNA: TGTGCCAGCAGTTTATTGGGTGCTAGCTCCTATAATTCACCCCTCCACTTT.

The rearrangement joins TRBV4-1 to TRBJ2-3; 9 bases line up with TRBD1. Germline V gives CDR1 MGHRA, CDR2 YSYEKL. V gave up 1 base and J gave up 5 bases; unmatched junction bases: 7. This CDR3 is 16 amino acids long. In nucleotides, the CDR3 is TGCGCCAGCAGCCAAGCCGGGACAGGGCGACGAGATACGCAGTATTTT. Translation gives CASSQAGTGRRDTQYF.